This TCR beta chain emerged from a study of vaccination and CD4 T cells after COVID-19. Study-level information: Each convalescent patient was PCR positive for SARS-CoV-2 on nasal swab; nine or ten cases were mild and one severe. Study findings and constraints: A nonsignificant median increase from around 20 to 38 SARS-CoV-2-reactive clonotypes was observed.

About this clonotype itself: As yet, its antigen is unknown.

Specified treatment: roughly ten-day PBMC culture with coronavirus spike peptide pools or control peptides (ViraFEST assay). Fresh IL-2 medium replaced half the culture medium on days 3 and 7. The CDR3 spans 13 residues. Looked up from germline, CDR1 is LNHNV and CDR2 is YYDKDF (reference sequence). Trimming took 1 base from V and 11 from J, leaving 14 bases between them. Researchers used the Oncomine TCR Beta short-read assay to sequence DNA from cultured CD4+ T cells. Genomic DNA was isolated from CD4+ T cells that had been cultured. TCRdb itself ran the PCR reads through MiXCR, one entry per CDR3 protein. The table shows some 21,000 distinct CDR3 sequences, with around 40% occurring only once.

The sequence was obtained from a human donor who had recovered from COVID-19. The sample here was CD4+ T cells from blood, cultured in vitro, taken before SARS-CoV-2 vaccination. The chain employs TRBV15 and TRBJ1-1; no clear D gene. This CDR3 is CATSRGFGEWAFF. The CDR3 region has the DNA TGTGCCACCAGCAGAGGGTTTGGAGAGTGGGCTTTCTTT.